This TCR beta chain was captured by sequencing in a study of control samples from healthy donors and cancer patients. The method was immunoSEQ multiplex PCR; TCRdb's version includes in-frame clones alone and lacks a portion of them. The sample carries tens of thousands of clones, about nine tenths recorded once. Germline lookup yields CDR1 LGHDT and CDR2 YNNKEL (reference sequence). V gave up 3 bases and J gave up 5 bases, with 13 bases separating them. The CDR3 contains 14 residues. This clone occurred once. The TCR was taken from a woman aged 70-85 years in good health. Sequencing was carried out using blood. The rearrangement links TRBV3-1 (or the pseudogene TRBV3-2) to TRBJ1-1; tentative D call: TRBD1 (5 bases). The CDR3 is CASSHNTQGTEAFF. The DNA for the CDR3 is TGTGCCAGCAGCCACAACACTCAGGGAACTGAAGCTTTCTTT.